A single TCR beta chain is shown here with its context. This clone turned up a few times. Its specific antigen is unknown. Base qualities are not recorded, but no much larger clone differs from it by a single base. The data stem from a study of cytomegalovirus exposure and HLA in healthy donors (dated by TCRdb to about 2017). Background for the entire study: According to an earlier analysis of several hundred of the donors, 200 million or so T cells yielded 100 million or so unique TCR beta sequences and approximately 280 Gb of sequence data. High-throughput TCR immunosequencing, statistical association of individual TCRs with disease status, and machine learning were combined to predict cytomegalovirus infection status. Both class I and class II loci were covered by HLA typing, at four-digit resolution. A later genetic analysis used genome-wide SNP genotypes for about 65% of the roughly 670 donors, treating that subset as a discovery cohort. The study aimed to test whether cataloging public T cell receptors could reveal signatures of past pathogen exposure. Roughly 5 DR-DQ haplotypes were handled as single units for association and clustering, since linkage in the cohort was strong. All discovery cohort repertoires had been generated on a single sequencing platform. In a later analysis, previously published TCR beta repertoires from about 640 donors were re-analyzed and high-resolution HLA genotyping was added so that TCR occurrence patterns could be studied. In an earlier analysis of 500 to 650 of the donors, high-throughput TCR beta sequencing was used to judge whether each TCR beta V gene segment behaved as functional or pseudogenic. In the later analysis, no new phenotypic data were used to find candidate immune exposures; instead, reliance was placed on TCR beta sequences and their occurrence across donors. The number of typed donors differed by locus: about 620-640 for A, B, C, DRB1 and DQB1; approximately 540 for DQA1; 606 for DPA1; and roughly 450 for DPB1. Donor age, sex, ethnicity and CMV serostatus were compiled together with the repertoire data. An early release that covered about 600 HLA-typed donors contained approximately 300 gigabases of sequencing data and about 84 million unique TCR sequences. The T cell repertoires of around 670 subjects were profiled by immunosequencing and related to cytomegalovirus serostatus. A separate validation cohort of roughly 120 different subjects was used in addition to the 666-subject first cohort. Of the roughly 400 genotyped donors, approximately 82% fell in the genetic ancestry cluster associated with self-reported Caucasian donors. Across roughly 420 genotyped donors of the cohort, an average of approximately 200,000 unique TCR beta nucleotide sequences per donor were sequenced, and around 19% of those sequences were non-productive. The full study reports these points: A later analysis found that most CMV-associated TCR beta chains appeared HLA-restricted, with HLA associations seemingly driven largely by CMV exposure. In a later analysis, several top co-occurrence clusters were reported to appear linked to parvovirus B19, influenza, CMV and Epstein-Barr virus. A cluster of highly shared sequence variants was judged likely to be a technical artifact of the sequencing pipeline. In a later analysis, some 17,000 TCR beta sequences were associated with specific HLA alleles at a false discovery rate of 0.05. A further reported finding was that TCR beta sequences accurately predicted the HLA-A and HLA-B alleles for most subjects in the first cohort. For the cohort, immune exposure information was limited to CMV serostatus. A few of the identified cytomegalovirus-associated TCR beta chains were confirmed in vitro to be specific for cytomegalovirus antigens. V-gene and J-gene trimming of TCR beta chains was associated with a missense DCLRE1C variant in a later genetic analysis, and the association was replicated in an independent cohort. Only TCR beta chains were sequenced in this cohort, and the absence of alpha or paired-chain data limited detectable features. A later analysis found that HLA-associated TCR beta chains were more clonally expanded and had lower generation probabilities than equally common non-associated chains. The classifier was reported to diagnose cytomegalovirus status with high specificity and sensitivity in both the original and validation cohorts. When HLA alleles, especially DR and DQ, strongly co-occurred, attributing TCR associations to individual alleles was difficult. Because some donors lacked HLA typing at each locus, the association tests relied only on the typed subset. Most TCR sequences were observed very rarely across donors, whereas some public TCRs were present in many individuals. A later analysis found that TCR association rates varied across HLA loci, with DRB1 alleles showing the most associated TCRs and HLA-C alleles the fewest. In a later genetic analysis, fewer N-insertions in productive TCRs were reported among donors in an Asian-associated ancestry cluster than the approximately 630-donor mean. Broadly in line with IMGT annotations, most TCR beta V segments showed up in productive rearrangements about 87% or about 30% of the time in an earlier analysis of some 590 of the donors. In the study, roughly 160 TCR beta chains were listed as associated with cytomegalovirus. Because counts were too low, roughly 18 rarely observed V segments, including chromosome 9 orphons, were left out of the earlier analysis of approximately 580 of the donors. Linkage disequilibrium might explain the correlated functional status among segregating V segments, but an unknown experimental factor could not be ruled out. Because the 87-base-pair reads could not distinguish some IMGT-functional V segments, including TRBV6-2 and TRBV6-3, those segments were excluded. Sequencing depth was assumed to be roughly uniform across donors in the presence/absence analyses, though that assumption may not hold. According to the authors, the approach could potentially be generalized to other disease states and immunological phenotypes.

The library was made by the immunoSEQ multiplex PCR assay. The multiplex PCR relied on a mix of 60 forward primers for TCR Vbeta segments and 13 reverse primers for TCR Jbeta segments. Amplification of the CDR3 region of rearranged TCR beta genes was performed with a multiplex PCR assay on genomic DNA. The amplified TCR beta libraries were sequenced on the Illumina HiSeq System as 87-base-pair reads. The paper's processing steps were these. In a later analysis, tens of millions of unique TCR beta chains were counted across the 500 to 850 repertoires, and some 10 million of these chains were shared by at least two donors. A nearest-neighbor algorithm error-corrected the raw reads and collapsed the reads into unique sequences, merging closely related sequences to remove PCR and sequencing errors. Alignment of CDR3 sequences to IMGT reference sequences was used to assign V, D and J gene segments. For a sequence to be retained, a match of at least six nucleotides was required to both a V gene segment and a J gene segment. Rearrangements were classified as productive when the CDR3 lacked stop codons and remained in frame with V and J, and all other rearrangements were classified as non-productive. CDR3 was defined according to IMGT convention as the region running from the second conserved V-encoded cysteine to the conserved J-encoded phenylalanine. In an earlier analysis of roughly 580 of the donors, sequences lacking an unambiguous match to a single V gene segment were excluded. In an earlier analysis of 587 of the donors, V segments were called functional above 56.7% productive rearrangements and were called segregating when the between-donor standard deviation exceeded 5%. A statistical classification framework was developed to diagnose cytomegalovirus status using the catalog of TCR beta chain sequences. V and J gene assignment, in a later analysis, came from comparing TCR nucleotide sequences with IMGT/GENE-DB human TR gene sequences. A later analysis assigned CDR3 sequences and most-parsimonious VDJ recombination scenarios with the TCRdist pipeline. In a later analysis, each TCR beta chain was defined by its CDR3 amino acid sequence together with its V-gene family, and reads without a unique V-gene family were excluded. As a way to deal with suspected cross-contamination and a sequencing artifact, a later analysis dropped approximately 590 nucleotide sequences that were highly shared and had low generation probability. In a later analysis, a clonal expansion index was calculated for each public chain from normalized within-repertoire ranks of inferred template counts. In a later analysis, generation probabilities were computed using a VDJ recombination model fitted to out-of-frame rearrangements, and the results were checked against IGoR. A later analysis scored TCR-TCR, TCR-HLA and TCR-CMV co-occurrence with hypergeometric tests, applying a repertoire-size bias correction to TCR pairs. To estimate false discovery rates, a later analysis permuted the HLA or CMV assignments 20 times. In a later analysis, co-occurring TCRs were grouped using DBSCAN, and TCRdist sequence similarity was added for clustering within HLA-allele-positive subsets. Repertoires with fewer than 30,000 or more than 120,000 public chains were left out of co-occurrence clustering, as were five repertoires with anomalous nucleotide sharing. In TCRdb, the immuneACCESS table is reduced to in-frame sequences with V and J assigned. These tables do not hold every clone; where another copy was compared, an unresolved V gene accounts for under half, and the others remain unexplained. The DNA was the basis for D and trimming; V, J and clone size are from that table. This sample gives 150,000 to 200,000 clones in total; approximately 81% of them show up just once. The ten largest clones capture more than 2.5% of the sample.

Including cysteine and phenylalanine, the CDR3 has 14 amino acids. Only the CDR3 DNA is retained, 42 bases long and in frame from the first base. Looking up the germline V gene yields CDR1 SNHLY and CDR2 FYNNEI. The junction shows trimming of 10 bases on V and 3 bases on J, and the gene matches do not reach 3 bases of it. In total, more than 500 healthy bone marrow donors made up the cohort. At the time of sampling, all cohort members were nominally healthy, though unrecorded immune exposures were likely present. The donor tested CMV seronegative and was one of the 352 seronegative cohort members. Every donor gave a peripheral blood sample, and the peripheral blood mononuclear cells from that sample were used for TCR beta sequencing. The Qiagen DNeasy Blood Extraction Kit was used to extract genomic DNA from the blood cell samples.

The V and J segments used are TRBV2 and TRBJ2-2; the junction holds 12 bases that match TRBD2. The sequenced material came from PBMCs. The clonotype comes from a female donor in good health and CMV-seronegative. The encoded CDR3 is CAKRTSGDTGELFF. The DNA is as follows: TGTGCCAAACGGACTAGCGGGGACACCGGGGAGCTGTTTTTT.